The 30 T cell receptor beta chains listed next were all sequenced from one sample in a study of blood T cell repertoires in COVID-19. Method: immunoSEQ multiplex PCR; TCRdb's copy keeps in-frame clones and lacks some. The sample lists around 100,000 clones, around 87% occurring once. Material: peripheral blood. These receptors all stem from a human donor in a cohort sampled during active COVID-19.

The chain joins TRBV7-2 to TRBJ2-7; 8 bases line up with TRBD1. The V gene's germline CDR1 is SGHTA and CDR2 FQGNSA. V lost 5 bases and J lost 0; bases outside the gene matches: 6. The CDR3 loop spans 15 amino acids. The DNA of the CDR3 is TGTGCCAGCAGCCGCGGACAGGGCTACTCCTACGAGCAGTACTTC. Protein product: CASSRGQGYSYEQYF.

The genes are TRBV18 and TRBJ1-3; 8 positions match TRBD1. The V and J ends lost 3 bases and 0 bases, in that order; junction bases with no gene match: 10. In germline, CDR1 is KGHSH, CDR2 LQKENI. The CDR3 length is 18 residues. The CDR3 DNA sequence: TGTGCCAGCTCACCGACTACCTGGACAGGGAGCTCTGGAAACACCATATATTTT. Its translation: CASSPTTWTGSSGNTIYF. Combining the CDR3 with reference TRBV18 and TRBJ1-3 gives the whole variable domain NAGVMQNPRHLVRRRGQEARLRCSPMKGHSHVYWYRQLPEEGLKFMVYLQKENIIDESGMPKERFSAEFPKEGPSILRIQQVVRGDSAAYFCASSPTTWTGSSGNTIYFGEGSWLTVV.

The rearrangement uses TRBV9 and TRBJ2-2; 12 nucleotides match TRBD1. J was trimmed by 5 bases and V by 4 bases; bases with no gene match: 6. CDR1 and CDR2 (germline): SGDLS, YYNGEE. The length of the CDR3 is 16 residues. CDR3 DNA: TGTGCCAGCAGCAGGGGGACAGGGGGCTTTACCGGGGAGCTGTTTTTT. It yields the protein CASSRGTGGFTGELFF. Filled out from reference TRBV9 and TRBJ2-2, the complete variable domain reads DSGVTQTPKHLITATGQRVTLRCSPRSGDLSVYWYQQSLDQGLQFLIQYYNGEERAKGNILERFSAQQFPDLHSELNLSSLELGDSALYFCASSRGTGGFTGELFFGEGSRLTVL.

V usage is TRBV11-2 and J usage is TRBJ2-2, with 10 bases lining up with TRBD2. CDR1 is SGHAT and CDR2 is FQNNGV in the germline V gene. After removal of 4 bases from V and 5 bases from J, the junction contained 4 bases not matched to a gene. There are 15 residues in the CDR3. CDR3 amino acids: CASSYSGRTTGELFF. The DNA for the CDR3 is TGTGCCAGCAGCTATAGCGGGAGGACGACCGGGGAGCTGTTTTTT.

The CDR3 DNA reads TGCGCCAGCAGCCTTCTAGCGGGAGGGCCATATGAGACCCAGTACTTC. It codes for CASSLLAGGPYETQYF. The V gene is TRBV4-3, the J gene TRBJ2-5, with TRBD2 matching over 12 bases. The CDR3 is made up of 16 amino acids. Germline CDR1 reads LGHNA; CDR2 reads YSLEER. With 4 bases clipped from V and 5 bases from J, the junction kept 8 bases outside the gene matches.

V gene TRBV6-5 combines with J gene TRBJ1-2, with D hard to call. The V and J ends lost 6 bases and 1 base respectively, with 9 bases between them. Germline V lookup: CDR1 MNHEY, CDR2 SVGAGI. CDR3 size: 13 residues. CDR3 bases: TGTGCCAGCAGCGTGGCGGGTAACTATGGCTACACCTTC. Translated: CASSVAGNYGYTF.

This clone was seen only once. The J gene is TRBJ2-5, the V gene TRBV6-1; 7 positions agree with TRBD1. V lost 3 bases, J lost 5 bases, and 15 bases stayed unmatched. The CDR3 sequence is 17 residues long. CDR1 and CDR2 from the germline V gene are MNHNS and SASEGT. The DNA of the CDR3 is TGTGCCAGCAGTGATGGTTCGGGAACAGGGGTGTGGGAGACCCAGTACTTC. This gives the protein CASSDGSGTGVWETQYF.

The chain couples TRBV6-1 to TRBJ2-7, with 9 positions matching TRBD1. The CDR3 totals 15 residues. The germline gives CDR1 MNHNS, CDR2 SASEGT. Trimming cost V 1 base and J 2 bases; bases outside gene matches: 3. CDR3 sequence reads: CASSEVGQGPYEQYF. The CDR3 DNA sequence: TGTGCCAGCAGTGAAGTTGGACAGGGGCCCTACGAGCAGTACTTC.

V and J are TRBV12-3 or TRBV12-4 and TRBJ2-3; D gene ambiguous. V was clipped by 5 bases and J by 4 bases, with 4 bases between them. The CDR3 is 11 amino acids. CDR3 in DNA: TGTGCCAGCAGTGTATCAGATACGCAGTATTTT. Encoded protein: CASSVSDTQYF.

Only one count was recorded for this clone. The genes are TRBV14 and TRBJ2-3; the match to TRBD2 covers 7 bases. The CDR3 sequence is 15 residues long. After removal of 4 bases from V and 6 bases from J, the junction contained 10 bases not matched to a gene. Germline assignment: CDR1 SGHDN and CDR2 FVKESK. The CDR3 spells CASSPTSFPSDTQYF. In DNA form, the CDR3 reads TGTGCCAGCAGCCCGACTAGCTTCCCATCCGATACGCAGTATTTT.

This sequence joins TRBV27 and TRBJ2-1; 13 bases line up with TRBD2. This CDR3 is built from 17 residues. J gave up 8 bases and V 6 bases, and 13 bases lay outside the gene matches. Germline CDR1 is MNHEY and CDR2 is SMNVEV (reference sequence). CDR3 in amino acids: CASSFIWTSGSFHEQFF. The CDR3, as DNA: TGTGCCAGCAGCTTTATATGGACTAGCGGGAGTTTCCATGAGCAGTTCTTC.

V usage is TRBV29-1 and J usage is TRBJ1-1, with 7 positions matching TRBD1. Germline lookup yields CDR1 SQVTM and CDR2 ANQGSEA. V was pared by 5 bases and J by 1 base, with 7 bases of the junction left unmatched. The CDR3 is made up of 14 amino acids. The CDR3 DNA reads TGCAGCGTTTCGTTGGGACAGTCGAACACTGAAGCTTTCTTT. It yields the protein CSVSLGQSNTEAFF.

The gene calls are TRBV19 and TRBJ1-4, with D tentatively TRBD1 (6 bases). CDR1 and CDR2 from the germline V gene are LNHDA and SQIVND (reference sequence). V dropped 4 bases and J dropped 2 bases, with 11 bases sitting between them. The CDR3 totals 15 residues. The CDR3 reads CASSSLDSTNEKLFF. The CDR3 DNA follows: TGTGCCAGTAGTAGCCTGGACAGCACTAATGAAAAACTGTTTTTT.

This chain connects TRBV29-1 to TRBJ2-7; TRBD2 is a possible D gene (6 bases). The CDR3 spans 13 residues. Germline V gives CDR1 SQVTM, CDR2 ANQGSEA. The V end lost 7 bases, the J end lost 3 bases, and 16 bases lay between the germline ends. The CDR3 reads CSAALGGNYEQYF. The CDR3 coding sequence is TGCAGCGCCGCCCTTGGGGGGAACTACGAGCAGTACTTC.

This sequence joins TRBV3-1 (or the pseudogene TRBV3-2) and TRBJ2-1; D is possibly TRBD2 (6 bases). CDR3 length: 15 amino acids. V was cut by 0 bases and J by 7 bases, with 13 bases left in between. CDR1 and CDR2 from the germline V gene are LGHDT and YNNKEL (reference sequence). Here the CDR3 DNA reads TGTGCCAGCAGCCAAGACTCGGAGGGGTGGAATGAGCAGTTCTTC. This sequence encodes CASSQDSEGWNEQFF.

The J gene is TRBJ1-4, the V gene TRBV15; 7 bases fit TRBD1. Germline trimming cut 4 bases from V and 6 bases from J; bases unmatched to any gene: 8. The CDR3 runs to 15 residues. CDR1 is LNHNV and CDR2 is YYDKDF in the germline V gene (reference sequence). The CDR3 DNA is TGTGCCACCAGCACAAGGACAGGTTCCTATGAAAAACTGTTTTTT. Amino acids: CATSTRTGSYEKLFF. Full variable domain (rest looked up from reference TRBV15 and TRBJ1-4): DAMVIQNPRYQVTQFGKPVTLSCSQTLNHNVMYWYQQKSSQAPKLLFHYYDKDFNNEADTPDNFQSRRPNTSFCFLDIRSPGLGDTAMYLCATSTRTGSYEKLFFGSGTQLSVL.

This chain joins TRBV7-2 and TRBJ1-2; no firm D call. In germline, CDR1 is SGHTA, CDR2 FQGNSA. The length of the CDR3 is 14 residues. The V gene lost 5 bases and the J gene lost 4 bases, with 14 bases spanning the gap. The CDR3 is CASSPRGSAYGYTF. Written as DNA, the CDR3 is TGTGCCAGCAGCCCCCGGGGTTCCGCCTATGGCTACACCTTC.

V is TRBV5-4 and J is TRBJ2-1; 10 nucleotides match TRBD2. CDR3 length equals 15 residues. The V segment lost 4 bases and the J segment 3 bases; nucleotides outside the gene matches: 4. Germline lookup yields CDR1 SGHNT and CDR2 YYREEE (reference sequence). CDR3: CASSQAGGFYNEQFF. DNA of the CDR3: TGTGCCAGCAGCCAAGCGGGAGGGTTCTACAATGAGCAGTTCTTC.

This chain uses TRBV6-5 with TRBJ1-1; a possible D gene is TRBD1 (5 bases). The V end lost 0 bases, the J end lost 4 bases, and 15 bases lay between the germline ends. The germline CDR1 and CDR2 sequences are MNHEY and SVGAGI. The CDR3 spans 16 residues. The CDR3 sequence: CASSYSMGGGGTEAFF. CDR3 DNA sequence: TGTGCCAGCAGTTACTCTATGGGGGGTGGCGGCACTGAAGCTTTCTTT.

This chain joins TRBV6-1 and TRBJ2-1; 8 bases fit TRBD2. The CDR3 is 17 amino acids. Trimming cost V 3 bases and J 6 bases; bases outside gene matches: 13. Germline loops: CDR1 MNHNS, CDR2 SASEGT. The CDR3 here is CASSDFLAGRTGNEQFF. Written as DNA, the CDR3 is TGTGCCAGCAGTGACTTCCTAGCGGGTCGTACTGGCAATGAGCAGTTCTTC.

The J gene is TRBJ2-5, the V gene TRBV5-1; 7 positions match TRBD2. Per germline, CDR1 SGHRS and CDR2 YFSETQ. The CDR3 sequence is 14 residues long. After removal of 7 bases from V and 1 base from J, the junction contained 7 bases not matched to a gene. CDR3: CASHDGGVQETQYF. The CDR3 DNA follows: TGCGCCAGCCACGATGGGGGGGTCCAAGAGACCCAGTACTTC.

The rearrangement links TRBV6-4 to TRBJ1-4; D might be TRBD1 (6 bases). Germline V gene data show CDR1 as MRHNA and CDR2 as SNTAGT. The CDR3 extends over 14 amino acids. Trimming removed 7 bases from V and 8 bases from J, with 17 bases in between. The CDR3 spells CASIIRQEEEKLFF. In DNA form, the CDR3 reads TGTGCCAGCATAATTAGACAGGAGGAGGAAAAACTGTTTTTT.

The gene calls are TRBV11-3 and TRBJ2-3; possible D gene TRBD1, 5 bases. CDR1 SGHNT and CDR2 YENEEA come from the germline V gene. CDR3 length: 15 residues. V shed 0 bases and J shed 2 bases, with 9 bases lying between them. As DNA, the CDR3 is TGTGCCAGCAGCTTAGATCAGGGCCTCACAGATACGCAGTATTTT. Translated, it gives CASSLDQGLTDTQYF.

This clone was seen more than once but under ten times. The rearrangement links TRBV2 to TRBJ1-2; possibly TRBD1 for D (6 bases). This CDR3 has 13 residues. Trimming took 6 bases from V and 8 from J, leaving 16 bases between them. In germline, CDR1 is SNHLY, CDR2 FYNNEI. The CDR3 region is CASSGRTAAGYTF. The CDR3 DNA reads TGTGCCAGCAGCGGAAGGACAGCCGCAGGCTACACCTTC.

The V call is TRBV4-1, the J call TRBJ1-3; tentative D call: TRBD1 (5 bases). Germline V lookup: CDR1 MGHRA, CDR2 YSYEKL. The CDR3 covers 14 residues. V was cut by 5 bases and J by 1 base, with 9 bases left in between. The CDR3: CASSIQGSGNTIYF. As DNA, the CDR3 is TGCGCCAGCAGCATTCAGGGATCTGGAAACACCATATATTTT.

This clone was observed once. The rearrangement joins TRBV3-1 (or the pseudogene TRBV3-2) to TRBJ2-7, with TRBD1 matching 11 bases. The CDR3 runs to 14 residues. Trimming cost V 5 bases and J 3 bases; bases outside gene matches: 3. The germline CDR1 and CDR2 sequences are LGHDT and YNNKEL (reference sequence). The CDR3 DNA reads TGTGCCAGCAGCTCCGGGACAGGGGGCTACGAGCAGTACTTC. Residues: CASSSGTGGYEQYF.

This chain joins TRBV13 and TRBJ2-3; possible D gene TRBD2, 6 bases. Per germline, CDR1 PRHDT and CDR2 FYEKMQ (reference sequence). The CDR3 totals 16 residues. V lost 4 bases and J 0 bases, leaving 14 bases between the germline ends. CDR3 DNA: TGTGCCAGCAGCTCGGCGGCGGGGACTAGCACAGATACGCAGTATTTT. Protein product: CASSSAAGTSTDTQYF.

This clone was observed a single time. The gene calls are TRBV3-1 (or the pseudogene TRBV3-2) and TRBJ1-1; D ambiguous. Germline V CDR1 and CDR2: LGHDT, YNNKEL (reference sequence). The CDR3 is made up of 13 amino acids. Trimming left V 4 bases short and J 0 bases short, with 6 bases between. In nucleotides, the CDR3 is TGTGCCAGCAGCCCCGACATGAACACTGAAGCTTTCTTT. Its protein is CASSPDMNTEAFF.

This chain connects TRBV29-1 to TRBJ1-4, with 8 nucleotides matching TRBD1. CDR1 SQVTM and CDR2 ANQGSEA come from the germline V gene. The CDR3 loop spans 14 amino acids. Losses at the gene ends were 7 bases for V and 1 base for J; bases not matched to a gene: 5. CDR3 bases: TGCAGCGCCCGGACAGGGCGAACTAATGAAAAACTGTTTTTT. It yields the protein CSARTGRTNEKLFF.

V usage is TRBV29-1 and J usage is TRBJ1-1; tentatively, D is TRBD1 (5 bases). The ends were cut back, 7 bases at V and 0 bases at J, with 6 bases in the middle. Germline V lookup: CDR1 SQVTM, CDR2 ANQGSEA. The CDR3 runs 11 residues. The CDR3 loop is CSARVNTEAFF. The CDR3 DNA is TGCAGCGCCAGGGTGAACACTGAAGCTTTCTTT.